These T cell receptor beta chains were read from a single sample in a study of patients and donors after allogeneic stem cell transplantation. MiXCR was run by TCRdb on the RT-PCR reads, yielding one entry per CDR3 protein. Of 920,000 or so distinct CDR3 sequences in the sample, about a sixth were seen once. The sample was blood, either unsorted or a sorted T cell fraction (not recorded which). These TCRs come from a human donor who was either an allogeneic HSCT recipient or a stem cell or donor lymphocyte infusion donor (not recorded which). It is not recorded whose cells these are; they may come from a transplant donor. The CDR3 runs from the conserved cysteine through the conserved F or W. D genes are given only for firm matches. For some rows the clone size is stated as once, few or many, or as a class when expanded; others skip it.

d_call,j_call,v_call,clone_size,cdr3_length,cdr3_nt,cdr3_aa
-,TRBJ2-2,TRBV9,-,14,TGTGCCAGCAGCGTAGACAGATTCACCGGGGAGCTGTTTTTT,CASSVDRFTGELFF
-,TRBJ1-1,TRBV29-1,-,15,TGCAGCGTTGAAGTGTCGGGGGCCCTCTACTCTGAAGCTTTCTTT,CSVEVSGALYSEAFF
-,TRBJ2-2,TRBV27,-,13,TGTGCCAGCTTACCACGGAACACCGGGGAGCTGTTTTTT,CASLPRNTGELFF
-,TRBJ2-1,TRBV7-2,-,12,TGTGCCAGCACCTCGAGCGGGTATGAGCAGTTCTTC,CASTSSGYEQFF
-,TRBJ2-3,TRBV20-1,-,14,TGCAGTGCGCAGTCCTCGGCGGCCACAGATACGCAGTATTTT,CSAQSSAATDTQYF
TRBD1,TRBJ2-7,TRBV5-1,few,13,TGCGCCAGCAAGAGACAGGGACCCTACGAGCAGTACTTC,CASKRQGPYEQYF
-,TRBJ2-7,TRBV5-1,-,13,TGCGCCAGCAGCCTGGGACACCACTACGAGCAGTACTTC,CASSLGHHYEQYF
-,TRBJ1-1,TRBV12-3/TRBV12-4,once,15,TGTGCCAGCAGACCTATGTCCTCAAGCTACACTGAAGCTTTCTTT,CASRPMSSSYTEAFF
-,TRBJ1-1,TRBV15,many,14,TGTGCCACCAGCAGAGATCGGGGGAACACTGAAGCTTTCTTT,CATSRDRGNTEAFF
TRBD1,TRBJ2-3,TRBV11-2,few,18,TGTGCCAGCAGCCCGGGACAGATATTAGAATTTAGCACAGATACGCAGTATTTT,CASSPGQILEFSTDTQYF
TRBD2,TRBJ2-5,TRBV5-6,few,16,TGTGCCAGCAGCTTAGGGCGCGGGAGTCACCAAGAGACCCAGTACTTC,CASSLGRGSHQETQYF
TRBD2,TRBJ2-5,TRBV6-1,once,14,TGTGCCAGCTCCCCCTATAGCGGGGGAGAGACCCAGTACTTC,CASSPYSGGETQYF
-,TRBJ2-2,TRBV7-7,-,14,TGTGCTAGCAGCTTAAGTGTTGGTTCCGGGGAGCTGTTTTTT,CASSLSVGSGELFF
TRBD2,TRBJ2-5,TRBV28,-,12,TGTGCCAGCCGGGAGGGCCTGGAGACCCAGTACTTC,CASREGLETQYF